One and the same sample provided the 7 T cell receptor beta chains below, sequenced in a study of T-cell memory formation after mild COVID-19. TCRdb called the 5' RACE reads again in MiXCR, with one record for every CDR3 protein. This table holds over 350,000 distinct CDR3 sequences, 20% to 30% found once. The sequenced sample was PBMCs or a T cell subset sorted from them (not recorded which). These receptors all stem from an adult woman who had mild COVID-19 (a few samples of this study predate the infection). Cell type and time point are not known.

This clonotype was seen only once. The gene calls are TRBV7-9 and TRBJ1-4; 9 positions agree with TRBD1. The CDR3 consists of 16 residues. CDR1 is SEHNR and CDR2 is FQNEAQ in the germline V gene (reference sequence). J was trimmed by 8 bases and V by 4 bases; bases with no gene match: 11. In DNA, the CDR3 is TGTGCCAGCAGCTCCCAACTGACAGGGGGTAAAGAAAAACTGTTTTTT. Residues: CASSSQLTGGKEKLFF.

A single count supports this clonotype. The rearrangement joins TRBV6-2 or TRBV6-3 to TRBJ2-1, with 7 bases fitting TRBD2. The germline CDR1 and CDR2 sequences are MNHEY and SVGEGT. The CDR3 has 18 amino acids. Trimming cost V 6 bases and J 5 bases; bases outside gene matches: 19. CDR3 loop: CASSPKAGSYFRDNEQFF. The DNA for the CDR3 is TGTGCCAGCAGCCCCAAAGCGGGGTCATACTTTCGGGACAATGAGCAGTTCTTC.

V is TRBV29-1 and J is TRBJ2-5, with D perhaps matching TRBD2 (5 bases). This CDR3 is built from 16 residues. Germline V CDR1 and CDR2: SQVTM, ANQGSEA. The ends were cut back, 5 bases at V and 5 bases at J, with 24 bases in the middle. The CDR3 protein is CSVFFPLASQMETQYF. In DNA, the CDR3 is TGCAGCGTTTTTTTCCCTCTAGCCAGCCAGATGGAGACCCAGTACTTC.

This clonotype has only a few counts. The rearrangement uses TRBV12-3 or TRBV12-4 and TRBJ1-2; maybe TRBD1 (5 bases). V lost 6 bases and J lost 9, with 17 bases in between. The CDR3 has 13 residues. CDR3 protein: CASSRWGLSSYTF. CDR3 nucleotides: TGTGCCAGCAGCCGCTGGGGACTTTCGAGCTACACCTTC.

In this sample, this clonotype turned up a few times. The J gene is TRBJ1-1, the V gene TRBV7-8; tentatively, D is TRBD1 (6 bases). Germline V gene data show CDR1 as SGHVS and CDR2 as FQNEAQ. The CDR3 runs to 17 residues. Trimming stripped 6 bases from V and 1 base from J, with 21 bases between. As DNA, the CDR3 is TGTGCCAGCAGATCCGCGGGGGGGCGAGGATCGAACACTGAAGCTTTCTTT. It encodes CASRSAGGRGSNTEAFF.

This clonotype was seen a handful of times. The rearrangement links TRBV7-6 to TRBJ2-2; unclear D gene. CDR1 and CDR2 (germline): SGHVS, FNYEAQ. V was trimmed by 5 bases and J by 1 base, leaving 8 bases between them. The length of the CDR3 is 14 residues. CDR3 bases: TGTGCCAGCAGCCACAGTGTGAACACCGGGGAGCTGTTTTTT. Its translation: CASSHSVNTGELFF.

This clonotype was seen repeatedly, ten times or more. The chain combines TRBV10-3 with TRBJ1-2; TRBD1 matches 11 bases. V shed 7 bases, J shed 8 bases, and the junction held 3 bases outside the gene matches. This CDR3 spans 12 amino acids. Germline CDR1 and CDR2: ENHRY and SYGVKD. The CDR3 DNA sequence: TGTGCCATCACCGGGACAGGGGGAGGCTACACCTTC. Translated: CAITGTGGGYTF.